These T cell receptor beta chains were read from a single sample in a study of T cell repertoires in cytomegalovirus infection. TCRdb recomputed calls from the reads with MiXCR, one row per CDR3 protein. Of hundreds of thousands of distinct CDR3 sequences in the sample, around 30% were seen once. The antigens these receptors bind are not known. This material consisted of cultured PBMCs, taken from culture after CMV antigen stimulation. All receptors come from a human donor in good health (CMV status not recorded). Some clones in this sample may be carry-over from other donors' samples. The CDR3 runs from the conserved cysteine through the conserved F or W. The D gene is left open where the match is weak. Not every row has a clone size; where given, it reads once, few, many or a size class.

>NA|16|TRBJ2-3|few|TRBV7-2
CASSLGSGWSTDTQYF
TGTGCCAGCAGCTTAGGTTCGGGGTGGAGCACAGATACGCAGTATTTT
>NA|13|TRBJ2-2|few|TRBV5-1
CASSLPVTGELFF
TGCGCCAGCAGCTTACCGGTGACCGGGGAGCTGTTTTTT
>NA|14|TRBJ1-2|NA|TRBV2
CASSDLTESDGYTF
TGTGCCAGCAGTGACCTAACAGAGAGTGATGGCTACACCTTC
>NA|13|TRBJ2-7|few|TRBV27
CASSNAGTYEQYF
TGTGCCAGCAGTAATGCGGGGACCTACGAGCAGTACTTC
>NA|16|TRBJ1-1|NA|TRBV4-2
CASSESPARSDTEAFF
TGTGCCAGCAGCGAGTCGCCGGCGAGGAGTGACACTGAAGCTTTCTTT
>TRBD2|16|TRBJ2-3|NA|TRBV7-3
CASSSRSGRVTDTQYF
TGTGCCAGCAGCTCGCGTAGCGGGAGGGTTACAGATACGCAGTATTTT
>NA|12|TRBJ2-1|NA|TRBV29-1
CSVAVTGNEQFF
TGCAGCGTTGCGGTCACAGGGAATGAGCAGTTCTTC
>TRBD2|16|TRBJ2-2|many|TRBV7-8
CASSWEGTSDTGELFF
TGTGCCAGCAGCTGGGAGGGAACGTCCGACACCGGGGAGCTGTTTTTT
>TRBD1|15|TRBJ2-3|NA|TRBV7-6
CASSTRTGLTDTQYF
TGTGCCAGCAGCACTCGGACAGGACTCACAGATACGCAGTATTTT
>NA|13|TRBJ2-2|NA|TRBV12-3/TRBV12-4
CASTLKFGGELFF
TGTGCCAGCACCCTTAAATTCGGCGGGGAGCTGTTTTTT
>NA|18|TRBJ2-4|few|TRBV4-1
CASSQPGRAPLAKNIQYF
TGCGCCAGCAGCCAGCCAGGCAGGGCGCCGTTAGCCAAAAACATTCAGTACTTC
>NA|13|TRBJ2-3|NA|TRBV6-5
CASSEKITDTQYF
TGTGCCAGCAGTGAAAAAATCACAGATACGCAGTATTTT
>TRBD1|15|TRBJ1-6|NA|TRBV7-8
CASSSRQGSNSPLHF
TGTGCCAGCAGCTCACGACAGGGGAGCAATTCACCCCTCCACTTT
>NA|17|TRBJ1-6|NA|TRBV30
CAWSDRPWDLYNSPLHF
TGTGCCTGGAGTGACAGACCCTGGGATCTCTATAATTCACCCCTCCACTTT
>NA|13|TRBJ1-2|many|TRBV5-6
CASSLPAQGGYTF
TGTGCCAGCAGCTTGCCCGCTCAAGGGGGCTACACCTTC